The rows below give T cell receptor beta chains drawn from one sample of a study of metastatic and nonmetastatic thyroid tumors. TCRdb re-analyzed the PCR reads using MiXCR. The sample holds around 30,000 clones, over 15% seen once. Sequencing was performed on blood. Receptors originate from a female donor with papillary thyroid cancer or a benign thyroid nodule (not recorded which). Some clones in this sample may be carry-over from other donors' samples. CDR3s include the opening cysteine and the closing phenylalanine or tryptophan. Each record gives: J gene, V gene, D gene, clone size, CDR3 protein, CDR3 DNA. A D gene is named only where the DNA matches it firmly. Some rows mark clone size as missing; the rest say once, few, many or name a class of expanded clone.

J: TRBJ2-7
V: TRBV27
D: TRBD1
size: medium-sized
CDR3: CASSLDHSGDRPYEQYF
DNA: TGTGCCAGCAGTTTAGACCACTCGGGGGACAGGCCCTACGAGCAGTACTTC

J: TRBJ1-5
V: TRBV12-3/TRBV12-4
D: TRBD1
size: -
CDR3: CASRHTDRLNQPQHF
DNA: TGTGCCAGCAGACATACGGACAGGCTTAATCAGCCCCAGCATTTT

J: TRBJ2-5
V: TRBV24-1
D: TRBD2
size: many
CDR3: CATTAGDETQYF
DNA: TGTGCCACCACCGCGGGGGATGAGACCCAGTACTTC

J: TRBJ2-5
V: TRBV4-1
D: -
size: many
CDR3: CASSQGIRDQETQYF
DNA: TGCGCCAGCAGCCAAGGAATTCGTGATCAAGAGACCCAGTACTTC

J: TRBJ1-1
V: TRBV12-3/TRBV12-4
D: TRBD1
size: many
CDR3: CASTRTGTFLEAFF
DNA: TGTGCCAGCACCCGGACAGGAACCTTTTTAGAAGCTTTCTTT

J: TRBJ2-2
V: TRBV7-7
D: -
size: many
CDR3: CASSLERAGELFF
DNA: TGTGCTAGCAGCTTGGAAAGGGCCGGGGAGCTGTTTTTT

J: TRBJ2-3
V: TRBV7-6
D: TRBD2
size: many
CDR3: CASSFGTSGHTDTQYF
DNA: TGTGCCAGCAGCTTTGGGACTAGCGGTCACACAGATACGCAGTATTTT

J: TRBJ1-3
V: TRBV20-1
D: -
size: many
CDR3: CSARGRAQNGNTIYF
DNA: TGCAGTGCTAGAGGCCGGGCCCAAAATGGAAACACCATATATTTT

J: TRBJ1-5
V: TRBV20-1
D: -
size: many
CDR3: CSARDGREYQPQHF
DNA: TGCAGTGCTAGAGATGGCAGGGAGTATCAGCCCCAGCATTTT

J: TRBJ1-2
V: TRBV11-2
D: TRBD1
size: many
CDR3: CASSLETGANYGYTF
DNA: TGTGCCAGCAGCTTAGAGACAGGGGCGAACTATGGCTACACCTTC

J: TRBJ2-1
V: TRBV6-1
D: -
size: -
CDR3: CASTLAVGLVNEQFF
DNA: TGTGCCAGCACCTTAGCGGTGGGGCTCGTCAATGAGCAGTTCTTC

J: TRBJ2-3
V: TRBV27
D: -
size: many
CDR3: CASSYPGPTDTQYF
DNA: TGTGCCAGCAGTTATCCAGGACCCACAGATACGCAGTATTTT

J: TRBJ1-2
V: TRBV7-3
D: -
size: many
CDR3: CASSLADGGGYTF
DNA: TGTGCCAGCAGCTTAGCGGACGGTGGGGGCTACACCTTC

J: TRBJ2-7
V: TRBV6-6
D: -
size: few
CDR3: CASSYRDSRPYEQYF
DNA: TGTGCCAGCAGTTATCGGGACTCCCGACCCTACGAGCAGTACTTC

J: TRBJ1-5
V: TRBV20-1
D: -
size: many
CDR3: CSASEGASDQPQHF
DNA: TGCAGTGCTAGTGAAGGCGCCAGCGATCAGCCCCAGCATTTT

J: TRBJ2-7
V: TRBV18
D: -
size: -
CDR3: CASSPEEGTYEQYF
DNA: TGTGCCAGCTCACCTGAGGAAGGGACCTACGAGCAGTACTTC

J: TRBJ2-2
V: TRBV10-1
D: -
size: few
CDR3: CASTEDENTVELFF
DNA: TGCGCCAGCACTGAGGACGAGAACACCGTGGAGCTGTTTTTT

J: TRBJ1-2
V: TRBV4-1
D: -
size: many
CDR3: CASSPGDYGYTF
DNA: TGCGCCAGCAGCCCGGGTGATTATGGCTACACCTTC

J: TRBJ1-6
V: TRBV6-2/TRBV6-3
D: -
size: few
CDR3: CASSYSAGNISPLHF
DNA: TGTGCCAGCAGTTACTCGGCGGGCAATATCTCACCCCTCCACTTT

J: TRBJ2-7
V: TRBV28
D: TRBD2
size: many
CDR3: CASRTGGENEQYF
DNA: TGTGCCAGCAGGACGGGGGGGGAGAACGAGCAGTACTTC

J: TRBJ2-3
V: TRBV6-4
D: TRBD2
size: many
CDR3: CASSDRRTSGRRVLMDTQYF
DNA: TGTGCCAGCAGTGACCGAAGGACTAGCGGGAGGCGGGTCTTAATGGATACGCAGTATTTT

J: TRBJ2-7
V: TRBV10-3
D: -
size: many
CDR3: CAIRDVAYEQYF
DNA: TGTGCCATCAGGGACGTGGCCTACGAGCAGTACTTC

J: TRBJ1-1
V: TRBV4-1
D: -
size: many
CDR3: CASSQAFGTEAFF
DNA: TGCGCCAGCAGCCAAGCTTTTGGGACTGAAGCTTTCTTT

J: TRBJ2-4
V: TRBV6-1
D: TRBD1
size: many
CDR3: CASGQGPKNIQYF
DNA: TGTGCCAGTGGACAGGGCCCCAAAAACATTCAGTACTTC

J: TRBJ1-1
V: TRBV11-3
D: -
size: -
CDR3: CASRVSSGATEAFF
DNA: TGTGCCAGCAGAGTATCGTCAGGTGCCACTGAAGCTTTCTTT

J: TRBJ1-6
V: TRBV15
D: TRBD1
size: few
CDR3: CASSTKLWTGYGPLHF
DNA: TGTGCCTCCAGCACCAAGTTATGGACAGGGTATGGACCCCTCCACTTT

J: TRBJ2-2
V: TRBV6-2/TRBV6-3
D: TRBD1
size: few
CDR3: CASSYRQGGTGELFF
DNA: TGTGCCAGCAGTTACCGACAGGGCGGGACCGGGGAGCTGTTTTTT

J: TRBJ2-3
V: TRBV24-1
D: TRBD2
size: many
CDR3: CATSDPLRLAEGTDTQYF
DNA: TGTGCCACCAGTGATCCTCTTAGACTAGCGGAGGGAACAGATACGCAGTATTTT

J: TRBJ1-1
V: TRBV9
D: -
size: many
CDR3: CASSVNPGAEAFF
DNA: TGTGCCAGCAGCGTAAACCCCGGGGCTGAAGCTTTCTTT

J: TRBJ2-2
V: TRBV6-6
D: TRBD2
size: many
CDR3: CASSSYGTSGRALDTGELFF
DNA: TGTGCCAGCAGTTCTTACGGGACTAGCGGGAGGGCCTTAGACACCGGGGAGCTGTTTTTT

J: TRBJ2-5
V: TRBV2
D: -
size: many
CDR3: CATEGGSQETQYF
DNA: TGTGCCACCGAGGGAGGCAGCCAAGAGACCCAGTACTTC

J: TRBJ2-7
V: TRBV5-1
D: TRBD1
size: -
CDR3: CASSSPGQGTYEQYF
DNA: TGCGCCAGCAGCTCCCCGGGACAGGGCACCTACGAGCAGTACTTC

J: TRBJ2-1
V: TRBV7-3
D: -
size: few
CDR3: CASSSGPHNEQFF
DNA: TGTGCCAGCAGCTCCGGACCCCACAATGAGCAGTTCTTC

J: TRBJ2-1
V: TRBV5-6
D: TRBD2
size: many
CDR3: CASSLLGLAPSYNEQFF
DNA: TGTGCCAGCAGCCTACTCGGACTAGCGCCTTCCTACAATGAGCAGTTCTTC

J: TRBJ2-7
V: TRBV2
D: TRBD2
size: many
CDR3: CASGELAGVYEQYF
DNA: TGTGCCAGCGGAGAGCTAGCGGGGGTCTACGAGCAGTACTTC

J: TRBJ2-2
V: TRBV12-3/TRBV12-4
D: -
size: many
CDR3: CASIQDREGTTGELFF
DNA: TGTGCCAGCATTCAGGACAGGGAGGGCACGACCGGGGAGCTGTTTTTT

J: TRBJ1-1
V: TRBV7-2
D: -
size: many
CDR3: CASSLVVENTEAFF
DNA: TGTGCCAGCAGCTTAGTGGTGGAAAACACTGAAGCTTTCTTT

J: TRBJ2-7
V: TRBV10-2
D: TRBD1
size: many
CDR3: CASGGQGDTYEQYF
DNA: TGCGCCAGCGGGGGACAGGGGGACACCTACGAGCAGTACTTC

J: TRBJ2-5
V: TRBV29-1
D: TRBD2
size: many
CDR3: CSVGSVSGRETQYF
DNA: TGCAGCGTTGGGTCGGTTAGCGGGAGGGAGACCCAGTACTTC

J: TRBJ1-3
V: TRBV28
D: -
size: few
CDR3: CASRQRGLESSGNTIYF
DNA: TGTGCCAGCAGGCAGAGAGGGTTGGAAAGCTCTGGAAACACCATATATTTT

J: TRBJ2-3
V: TRBV20-1
D: -
size: many
CDR3: CSARPWGDTQYF
DNA: TGCAGTGCTAGACCGTGGGGAGATACGCAGTATTTT

J: TRBJ2-5
V: TRBV19
D: TRBD1
size: many
CDR3: CASSRLPGQGQETQYF
DNA: TGTGCCAGTAGTCGCCTTCCGGGACAGGGGCAAGAGACCCAGTACTTC

J: TRBJ2-2
V: TRBV6-1
D: -
size: -
CDR3: CASSTQGGGTGEMFF
DNA: TGTGCCAGCAGTACCCAGGGAGGGGGAACCGGGGAGATGTTTTTT

J: TRBJ1-4
V: TRBV28
D: TRBD1
size: many
CDR3: CASSRTGAVSYEKPFF
DNA: TGTGCCAGCAGTAGGACAGGGGCGGTGTCGTATGAAAAACCGTTTTTT